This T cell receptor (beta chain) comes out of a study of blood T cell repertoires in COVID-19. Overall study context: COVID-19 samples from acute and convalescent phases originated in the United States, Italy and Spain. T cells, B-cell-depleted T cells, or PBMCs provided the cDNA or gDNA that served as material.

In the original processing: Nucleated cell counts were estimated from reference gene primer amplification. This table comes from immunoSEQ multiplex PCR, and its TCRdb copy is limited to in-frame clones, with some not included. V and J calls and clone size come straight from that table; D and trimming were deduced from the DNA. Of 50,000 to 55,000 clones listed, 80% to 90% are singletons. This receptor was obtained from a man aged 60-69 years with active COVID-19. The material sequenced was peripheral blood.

CDR3 nucleotides: TGTGCCACCAGCAGGCTAGCGGGAGGCAACGAGCAGTACTTC. Amino acids: CATSRLAGGNEQYF. The chain combines TRBV15 with TRBJ2-7; 11 nucleotides align to TRBD2. The CDR3 length is 14 residues. Germline loops: CDR1 LNHNV, CDR2 YYDKDF (reference sequence). Losses at the gene ends were 3 bases for V and 5 bases for J; bases not matched to a gene: 3. Together with reference TRBV15 and TRBJ2-7, the CDR3 gives the full variable domain: DAMVIQNPRYQVTQFGKPVTLSCSQTLNHNVMYWYQQKSSQAPKLLFHYYDKDFNNEADTPDNFQSRRPNTSFCFLDIRSPGLGDTAMYLCATSRLAGGNEQYFGPGTRLTVT.